The 4 T cell receptor beta chains listed next were all sequenced from one sample in a study of radiotherapy plus CTLA-4 blockade in lung cancer. Produced via immunoSEQ multiplex PCR; TCRdb's table is partial and in-frame only. The sample contains roughly 100,000 clones, under 90% of which appear only once. The specimen was peripheral blood, collected from a patient treated with radiotherapy plus ipilimumab. The receptors were gathered from a human donor with non-small cell lung cancer that progressed on radiotherapy plus ipilimumab. Some clones in this sample may be carry-over from other donors' samples.

The chain couples TRBV19 to TRBJ2-7; D possibly corresponds to TRBD1 (5 bases). Germline CDR1 LNHDA, CDR2 SQIVND (reference sequence). The V end was cut by 1 base, the J end by 0 bases, with 10 bases between. The CDR3 runs 15 residues. The CDR3 DNA reads TGTGCCAGTAGTATAGGGGGCGGCCTCTCCTACGAGCAGTACTTC. Protein product: CASSIGGGLSYEQYF.

This clone showed up just once. V gene TRBV30 combines with J gene TRBJ2-1; D is unclear. Trimming took 1 base from V and 0 from J, leaving 13 bases between them. CDR1 is GTSNPN, CDR2 SVGIG, per germline (reference sequence). The CDR3 spans 16 residues. CDR3 coding DNA: TGTGCCTGGAGTGGCTTGGTTGCAAGCTCCTACAATGAGCAGTTCTTC. It yields the protein CAWSGLVASSYNEQFF.

The rearrangement joins TRBV7-8 to TRBJ2-2; D uncertain. With 5 bases removed from V and 0 bases from J, the gap between germline ends came to 13 bases. This CDR3 comprises 16 residues. Germline assignment: CDR1 SGHVS and CDR2 FQNEAQ. The CDR3 DNA follows: TGTGCCAGCAGCCCCAGTCGGAGAGCGAACACCGGGGAGCTGTTTTTT. Protein: CASSPSRRANTGELFF.

The chain is built from TRBV28 and TRBJ1-2, with D uncertain. The V end was cut by 6 bases, the J end by 1 base, with 9 bases between. The germline CDR1 and CDR2 sequences are MDHEN and SYDVKM. This CDR3 comprises 13 residues. The CDR3 protein is CASRTGVNYGYTF. In nucleotides, the CDR3 is TGTGCCAGCAGAACGGGAGTTAACTATGGCTACACCTTC.